This TCR beta chain is from a study of cytomegalovirus exposure and HLA in healthy donors. A remark on this clone: Its antigen is unknown.

Both 60 Vbeta primers and 13 Jbeta primers went into the PCR. Per the authors' pipeline: Later work found tens of millions of unique TCR beta chains, with 10 million to 14 million shared. Generated by immunoSEQ multiplex PCR, the TCRdb table keeps only in-frame clones and is missing some. V and J calls and clone size are as listed in that table; D and trimming were resolved from the DNA. The profile shows some 140,000 clones, roughly three quarters of them singletons. The CDR3 loop spans 12 amino acids. J gave up 7 bases and V 7 bases, and 3 bases lay outside the gene matches. Germline CDR1 and CDR2: SGDLS and YYNGEE. Study outcomes and limitations: The sole available immune exposure information was CMV serostatus. Donors belonging to an Asian-associated ancestry cluster reportedly showed fewer N-insertions in productive TCRs than the 666-donor mean, according to what a later analysis found. Being productive about 90% or about 30% of the time was typical of most TCR beta V segments in an earlier analysis.

This TCR came from a male donor in good health and CMV-seronegative. J is TRBJ2-1 and V is TRBV9; 9 nucleotides line up with TRBD1. Specimen: PBMCs. CDR3 sequence reads: CASRDRANEQFF. Written as DNA, the CDR3 is TGTGCCAGCCGGGACAGGGCGAATGAGCAGTTCTTC.